This TCR beta chain is drawn from a study of spatial heterogeneity in lung cancer. Study information: Detected sequences consistently included more beta-chain ones than alpha-chain ones. Findings of the study overall: The study found that expanded intratumoral alpha and beta TCR counts tracked tumor mutation counts. Expanded TCRs that were ubiquitous or regional had counts tracking ubiquitous and regional nonsynonymous mutations, respectively.

With 5 bases clipped from V and 1 base from J, the junction kept 5 bases outside the gene matches. Germline CDR1 and CDR2: MNHNY and SVGAGI (reference sequence). The CDR3 is made up of 16 amino acids. Time point defined: sample taken at primary tumor resection. In each case, whole RNA from tumor, nontumor lung or frozen PBMC was sequenced unsorted. Within the sample, this clonotype is medium-sized. Its antigen is not identified. MiXCR was run by TCRdb on the 5' RACE reads, yielding one entry per CDR3 protein. The sample includes 7,500 to 9,000 distinct CDR3 sequences, under 9% seen only once; the top ten take 8.6%.

The sample consisted of lung tumor tissue, taken at surgery. The gene calls are TRBV6-6 and TRBJ2-2; 9 bases map to TRBD1. The sequence was collected from a male donor with early-stage non-small cell lung cancer. The CDR3 DNA sequence: TGTGCCAGCAGTGACATGGGACAGGGGAACACCGGGGAGCTGTTTTTT. It translates to CASSDMGQGNTGELFF.